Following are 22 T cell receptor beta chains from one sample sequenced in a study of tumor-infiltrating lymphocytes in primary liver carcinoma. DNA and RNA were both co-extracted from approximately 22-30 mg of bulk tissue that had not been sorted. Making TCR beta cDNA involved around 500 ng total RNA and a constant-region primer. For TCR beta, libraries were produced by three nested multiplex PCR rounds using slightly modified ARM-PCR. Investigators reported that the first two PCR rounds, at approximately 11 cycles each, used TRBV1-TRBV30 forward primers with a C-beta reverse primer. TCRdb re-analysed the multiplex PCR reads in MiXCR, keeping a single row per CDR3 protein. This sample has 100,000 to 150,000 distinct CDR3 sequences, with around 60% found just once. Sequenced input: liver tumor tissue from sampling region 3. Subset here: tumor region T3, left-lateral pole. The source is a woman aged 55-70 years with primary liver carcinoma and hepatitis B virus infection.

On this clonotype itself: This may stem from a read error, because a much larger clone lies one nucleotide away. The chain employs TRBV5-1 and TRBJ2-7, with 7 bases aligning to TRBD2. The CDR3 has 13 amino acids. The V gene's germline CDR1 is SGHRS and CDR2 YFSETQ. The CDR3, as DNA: TGCGCCATCAGCCAGGGACTATCCTACGAGCAGTACTTC. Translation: CAISQGLSYEQYF.

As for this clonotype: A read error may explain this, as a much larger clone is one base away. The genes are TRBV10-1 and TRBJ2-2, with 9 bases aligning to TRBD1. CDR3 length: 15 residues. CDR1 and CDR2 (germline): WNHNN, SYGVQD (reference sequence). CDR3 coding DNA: TGCGCCAGCAGTGAGTTACAGGGGGCGGCCGGGGACCTGTTTTTT. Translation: CASSELQGAAGDLFF.

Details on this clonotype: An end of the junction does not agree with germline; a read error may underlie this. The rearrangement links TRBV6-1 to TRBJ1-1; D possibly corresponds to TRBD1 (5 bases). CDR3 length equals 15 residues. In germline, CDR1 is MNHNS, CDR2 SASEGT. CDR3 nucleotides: TGTACCAGCAGTGCCGCTATACAGGTGAACACTGAAGCTTTCTTT. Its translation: CTSSAAIQVNTEAFF.

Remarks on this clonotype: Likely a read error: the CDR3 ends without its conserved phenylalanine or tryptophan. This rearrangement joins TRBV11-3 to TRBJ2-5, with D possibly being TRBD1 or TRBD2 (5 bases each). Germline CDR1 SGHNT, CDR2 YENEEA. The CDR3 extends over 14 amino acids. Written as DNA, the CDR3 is TGTGCCAGCAGTGAAGGGGCAGGAGGAGAGATCCAGTACTTA. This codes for CASSEGAGGEIQYL.

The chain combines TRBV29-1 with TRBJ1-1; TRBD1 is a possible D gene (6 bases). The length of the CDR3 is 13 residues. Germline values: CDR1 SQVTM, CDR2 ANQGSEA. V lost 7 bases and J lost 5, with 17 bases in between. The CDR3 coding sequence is TGCAGCGGGGGGCAGGCTCCATGGACTGAAGCTTTCTTT. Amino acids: CSGGQAPWTEAFF. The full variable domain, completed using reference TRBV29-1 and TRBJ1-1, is SAVISQKPSRDICQRGTSLTIQCQVDSQVTMMFWYRQQPGQSLTLIATANQGSEATYESGFVIDKFPISRPNLTFSTLTVSNMSPEDSSIYLCSGGQAPWTEAFFGQGTRLTVV.

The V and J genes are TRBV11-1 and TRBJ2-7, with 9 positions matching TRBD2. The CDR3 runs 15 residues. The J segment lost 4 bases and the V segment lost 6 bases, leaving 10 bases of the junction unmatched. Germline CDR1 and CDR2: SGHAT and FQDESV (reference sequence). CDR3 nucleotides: TGTGCCAGCAGTGCCGGGATTAGCGGGAGTTACGAGCAGTACTTC. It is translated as CASSAGISGSYEQYF.

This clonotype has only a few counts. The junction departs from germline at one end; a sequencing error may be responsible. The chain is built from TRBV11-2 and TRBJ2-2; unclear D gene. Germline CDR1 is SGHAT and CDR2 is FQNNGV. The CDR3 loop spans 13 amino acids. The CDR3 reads CASSRERTGELFF. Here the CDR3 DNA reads TGTGCCAGCAGCCGCGAGAGGACCGGAGAGCTGTTTTTT.

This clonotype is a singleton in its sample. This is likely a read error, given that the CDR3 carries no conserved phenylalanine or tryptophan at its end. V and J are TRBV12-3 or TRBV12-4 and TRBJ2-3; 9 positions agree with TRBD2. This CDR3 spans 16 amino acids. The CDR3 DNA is TGTGCCAGCAGTCTACTTAGCGGGAGAGGGGCAGATACACAGTATCTT. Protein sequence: CASSLLSGRGADTQYL.

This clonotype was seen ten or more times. The CDR3, as DNA: TGTGCCAGCAGCCAAAACCCGAGCACAGATACGCAGTATTTT. Amino acids: CASSQNPSTDTQYF. The rearrangement joins TRBV14 to TRBJ2-3; no clear D gene. The CDR3 loop spans 14 amino acids. Germline-derived CDR1 and CDR2 are SGHDN and FVKESK. V was cut by 2 bases and J by 0 bases, with 6 bases left in between.

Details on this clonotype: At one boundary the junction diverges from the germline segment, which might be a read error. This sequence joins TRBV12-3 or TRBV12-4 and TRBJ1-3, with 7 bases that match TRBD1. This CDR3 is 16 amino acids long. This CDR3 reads CASSSLLDRHGNSIYF. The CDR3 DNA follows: TGTGCCAGCAGTTCCCTATTGGACAGGCATGGAAACTCCATATATTTT.

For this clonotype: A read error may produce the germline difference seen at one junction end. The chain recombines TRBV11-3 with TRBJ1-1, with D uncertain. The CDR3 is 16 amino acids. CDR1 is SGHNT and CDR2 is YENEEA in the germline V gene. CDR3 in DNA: TGTGCCATCAACTTAGTCGGGGAATACCGGAACGCTGAAGCTTTCTTT. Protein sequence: CAINLVGEYRNAEAFF. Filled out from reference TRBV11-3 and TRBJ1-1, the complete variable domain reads EAGVVQSPRYKIIEKKQPVAFWCNPISGHNTLYWYLQNLGQGPELLIRYENEEAVDDSQLPKDRFSAERLKGVDSTLKIQPAELGDSAVYLCAINLVGEYRNAEAFFGQGTRLTVV.

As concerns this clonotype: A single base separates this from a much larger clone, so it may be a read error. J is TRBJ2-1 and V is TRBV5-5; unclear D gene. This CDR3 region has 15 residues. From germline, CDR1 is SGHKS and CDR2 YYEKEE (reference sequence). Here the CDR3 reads CASSLLETSYNKQFF. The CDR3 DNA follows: TGTGCCAGCAGCTTGTTGGAGACGTCCTACAATAAGCAGTTCTTC.

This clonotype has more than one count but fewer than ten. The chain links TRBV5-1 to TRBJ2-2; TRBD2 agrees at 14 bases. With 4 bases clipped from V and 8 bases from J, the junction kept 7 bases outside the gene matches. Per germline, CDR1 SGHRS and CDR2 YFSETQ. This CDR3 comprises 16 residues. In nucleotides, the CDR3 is TGCGCCAGCAGCGAGGGACTAGCGGGAGTCGGAGGGGAGCTGTTTTTT. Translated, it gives CASSEGLAGVGGELFF. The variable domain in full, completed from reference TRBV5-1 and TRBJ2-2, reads KAGVTQTPRYLIKTRGQQVTLSCSPISGHRSVSWYQQTPGQGLQFLFEYFSETQRNKGNFPGRFSGRQFSNSRSEMNVSTLELGDSALYLCASSEGLAGVGGELFFGEGSRLTVL.

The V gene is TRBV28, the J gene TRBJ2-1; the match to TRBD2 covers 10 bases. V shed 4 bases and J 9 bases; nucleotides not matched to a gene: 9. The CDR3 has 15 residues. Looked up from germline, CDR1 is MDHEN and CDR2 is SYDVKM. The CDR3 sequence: CASSSILAGVSEQFF. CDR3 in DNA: TGTGCCAGCAGTTCTATCCTAGCGGGAGTTAGTGAGCAGTTCTTC.

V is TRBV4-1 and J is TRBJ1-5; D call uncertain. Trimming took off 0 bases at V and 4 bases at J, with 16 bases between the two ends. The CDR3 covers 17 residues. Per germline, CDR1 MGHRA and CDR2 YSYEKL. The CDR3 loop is CASSQDRSSEFNQPQHF. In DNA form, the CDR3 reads TGCGCCAGCAGCCAAGATAGGTCCAGTGAATTTAATCAGCCCCAGCATTTT.

The CDR3 region has the DNA TGTGCCAGCAGTTTGACGGGGCTGAACACTGAAGCTTTCTTT. Translation: CASSLTGLNTEAFF. V is TRBV12-3 or TRBV12-4 and J is TRBJ1-1, with D perhaps matching TRBD1 (5 bases). CDR3 length equals 14 residues. V shed 3 bases and J shed 0 bases, with 8 bases lying between them.

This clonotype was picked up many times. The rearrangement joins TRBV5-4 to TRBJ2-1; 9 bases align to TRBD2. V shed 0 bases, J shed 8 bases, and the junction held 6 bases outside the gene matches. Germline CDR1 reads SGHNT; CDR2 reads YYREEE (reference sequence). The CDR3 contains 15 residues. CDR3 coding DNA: TGTGCCAGCAGCTTGGGTGGACTAGCGACCGATGAGCAGTTCTTC. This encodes CASSLGGLATDEQFF.

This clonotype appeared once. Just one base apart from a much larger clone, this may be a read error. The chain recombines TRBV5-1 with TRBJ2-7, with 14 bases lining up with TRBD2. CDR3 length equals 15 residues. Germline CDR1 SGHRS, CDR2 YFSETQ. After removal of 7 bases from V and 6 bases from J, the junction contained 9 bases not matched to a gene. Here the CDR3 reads CASGVGLAGGLEQYF. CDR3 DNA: TGCGCCAGCGGCGTCGGACTAGCGGGAGGACTCGAGCAGTACTTC. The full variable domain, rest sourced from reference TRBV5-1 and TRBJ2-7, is KAGVTQTPRYLIKTRGQQVTLSCSPISGHRSVSWYQQTPGQGLQFLFEYFSETQRNKGNFPGRFSGRQFSNSRSEMNVSTLELGDSALYLCASGVGLAGGLEQYFGPGTRLTVT.

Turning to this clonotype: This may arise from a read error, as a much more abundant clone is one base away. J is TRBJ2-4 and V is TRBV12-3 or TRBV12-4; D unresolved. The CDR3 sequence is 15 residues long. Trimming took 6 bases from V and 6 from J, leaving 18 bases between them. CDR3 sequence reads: CASSRQQNQRNIQYF. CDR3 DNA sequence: TGTGCCAGCAGCCGCCAACAGAATCAAAGAAACATTCAGTACTTC.

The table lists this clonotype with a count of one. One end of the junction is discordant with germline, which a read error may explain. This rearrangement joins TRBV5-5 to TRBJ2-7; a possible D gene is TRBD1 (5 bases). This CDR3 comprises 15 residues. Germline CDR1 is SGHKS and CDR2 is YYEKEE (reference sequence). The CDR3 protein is CASNLEGQFTYEQYF. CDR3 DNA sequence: TGTGCCAGCAACTTGGAAGGACAATTTACCTACGAGCAGTACTTC.

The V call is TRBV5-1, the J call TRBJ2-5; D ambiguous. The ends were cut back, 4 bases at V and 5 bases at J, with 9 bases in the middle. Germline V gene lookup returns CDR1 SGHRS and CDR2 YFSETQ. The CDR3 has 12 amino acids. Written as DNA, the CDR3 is TGCGCCAGCAGCGTACTGATGGAGACCCAGTACTTC. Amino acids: CASSVLMETQYF.

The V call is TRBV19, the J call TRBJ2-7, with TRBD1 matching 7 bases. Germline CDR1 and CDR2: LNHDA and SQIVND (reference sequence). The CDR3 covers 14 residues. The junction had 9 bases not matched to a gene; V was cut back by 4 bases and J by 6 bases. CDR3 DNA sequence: TGTGCCAGTAGTAACCGAGACAGGGCATCCGAGCAGTACTTC. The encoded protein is CASSNRDRASEQYF.